Listed here are 20 T cell receptor beta chains from one sample, sequenced in a study of blood T cells in healthy people across ages. Primed by a sample-barcoded 5' primer and a J-beta primer mix, a second PCR proceeded for 7 to 11 cycles. TCRdb itself ran the 5' RACE reads through MiXCR, one entry per CDR3 protein. This table has some 1.8 million distinct CDR3 sequences, about two fifths appearing once. The sample consisted of blood. The receptors stem from a human donor in good health.

The table lists this clonotype with a few counts. The chain recombines TRBV7-8 with TRBJ1-2, with D hard to call. Deletions cut 0 bases from V and 5 bases from J, with 13 bases between. The CDR3 covers 15 residues. Germline values: CDR1 SGHVS, CDR2 FQNEAQ. For the CDR3, the DNA is TGTGCCAGCAGCTTAGCCCCAAGGATTATGTATGGCTACACCTTC. Protein: CASSLAPRIMYGYTF.

This clonotype was found many times. The chain carries TRBV3-1 and TRBJ1-1, with 9 positions matching TRBD1. The CDR3 has 13 amino acids. With V trimmed by 4 bases and J by 5 bases, 2 bases remained unmatched. In germline, CDR1 is LGHDT, CDR2 YNNKEL (reference sequence). The CDR3, as DNA: TGTGCCAGCAGCCGACAGGGGGGGACTGAAGCTTTCTTT. Its translation is CASSRQGGTEAFF. The full variable domain, in which reference TRBV3-1 and TRBJ1-1 provide the parts outside the CDR3, is DTAVSQTPKYLVTQMGNDKSIKCEQNLGHDTMYWYKQDSKKFLKIMFSYNNKELIINETVPNRFSPKSPDKAHLNLHINSLELGDSAVYFCASSRQGGTEAFFGQGTRLTVV.

V usage is TRBV7-2 and J usage is TRBJ1-2; TRBD1 matches at 7 bases. Germline values: CDR1 SGHTA, CDR2 FQGNSA. V was clipped by 5 bases and J by 6 bases; unmatched bases: 12. The CDR3 is made up of 15 amino acids. The CDR3 loop is CASSTQGSDKDGYTF. CDR3 bases: TGTGCCAGCAGCACACAGGGGTCCGACAAAGATGGCTACACCTTC.

In DNA form, the CDR3 reads TGTGCCTGGAACCACGATTACGAGCAGTACTTC. Its protein product is CAWNHDYEQYF. The V call is TRBV30, the J call TRBJ2-7, with no clear D. Per the germline V gene, CDR1 is GTSNPN and CDR2 is SVGIG (reference sequence). V lost 4 bases and J lost 4, with 8 bases in between. The CDR3 contains 11 residues.

This clonotype was counted between two and nine times. The chain uses TRBV10-3 and TRBJ2-3; TRBD2 aligns across 7 bases. Germline V gene lookup returns CDR1 ENHRY and CDR2 SYGVKD. Trimming took 7 bases from V and 1 from J; bases not matched to a gene: 5. The CDR3 is 14 amino acids. The CDR3 region is CAITASGGTDTQYF. The DNA of the CDR3 is TGTGCCATCACCGCGAGCGGGGGCACAGATACGCAGTATTTT.

The chain joins TRBV4-2 to TRBJ2-1; no clear D. V lost 0 bases, J lost 3 bases, and 9 bases lay in between. This CDR3 comprises 15 residues. Germline CDR1 and CDR2: LGHNA and YNFKEQ. CDR3 amino acids: CASSQEQQFYNEQFF. In DNA form, the CDR3 reads TGTGCCAGCAGCCAAGAACAACAGTTCTACAATGAGCAGTTCTTC.

This clonotype was observed once. V gene TRBV4-1 combines with J gene TRBJ1-2, with D maybe TRBD1 (5 bases). From germline, CDR1 is MGHRA and CDR2 YSYEKL. Trimming shortened V by 0 bases and J by 0 bases, and 35 bases separated the two germline ends. The CDR3 is 24 amino acids. CDR3 sequence: CASSQEGRTGTKTGGKNPNYGYTF. In DNA, the CDR3 is TGCGCCAGCAGCCAAGAGGGACGAACAGGTACAAAAACGGGCGGTAAAAACCCTAACTATGGCTACACCTTC.

DNA of the CDR3: TGTGCCAGCAGCTTAGCGAGACTTCCATGGCCATACGAGCAGTACTTC. Protein sequence: CASSLARLPWPYEQYF. The genes are TRBV7-8 and TRBJ2-4, with no clear D. The DNA matches TRBJ2-7 better at its end, which makes the J call doubtful. Germline V CDR1 and CDR2: SGHVS, FQNEAQ. The CDR3 runs to 16 residues.

This clonotype has more than one count but fewer than ten. This rearrangement joins TRBV4-3 to TRBJ2-7; 7 bases map to TRBD2. The germline V gene encodes CDR1 LGHNA and CDR2 YSLEER. Unmatched junction bases numbered 7, after V lost 0 bases and J lost 2 bases. The CDR3 extends over 16 amino acids. Here the CDR3 reads CASSQDPAGSPYEQYF. The CDR3 bases are TGCGCCAGCAGCCAAGATCCAGCGGGGAGTCCCTACGAGCAGTACTTC.

This clonotype was detected only a few times. This chain links TRBV12-3 or TRBV12-4 with TRBJ1-1; D gene unclear. V lost 1 base, J lost 6 bases, and 9 bases lay in between. The CDR3 covers 13 residues. This chain's CDR3 is CASSLDGEAEAFF. The DNA of the CDR3 is TGTGCCAGCAGTTTAGACGGGGAGGCTGAAGCTTTCTTT.

The J gene is TRBJ1-6, the V gene TRBV27, with TRBD1 identical over 10 bases. This CDR3 is built from 15 residues. V was clipped by 6 bases and J by 12 bases; unmatched bases: 11. The germline gives CDR1 MNHEY, CDR2 SMNVEV (reference sequence). CDR3 nucleotides: TGTGCCAGCAGAACCTGGACAGGGGGTAGGGAACCCCTCCACTTT. Translating gives CASRTWTGGREPLHF.

As concerns this clonotype: A much more abundant neighbour one base away suggests this may be a read error. The chain is built from TRBV6-5 and TRBJ2-6; D gene ambiguous. The V gene lost 8 bases and the J gene lost 0 bases, with 5 bases spanning the gap. CDR3 length: 13 amino acids. CDR1 is MNHEY, CDR2 SVGAGI, per germline. In DNA form, the CDR3 reads TGTGCCAGCTGTAACTCTGGGGCCAACGTCCTGACTTTC. This codes for CASCNSGANVLTF.

A word on this clonotype: Germline is not matched at one junction end, which may reflect a read error. The gene calls are TRBV18 and TRBJ1-4, with 7 bases lining up with TRBD1. CDR3 length: 13 residues. CDR1 is KGHSH and CDR2 is LQKENI in the germline V gene. This CDR3 reads CASSAGTAEKLFF. The CDR3, as DNA: TGTGCTAGCTCAGCCGGGACAGCGGAAAAACTGTTTTTT. The complete variable domain, with remaining parts taken from reference TRBV18 and TRBJ1-4, reads NAGVMQNPRHLVRRRGQEARLRCSPMKGHSHVYWYRQLPEEGLKFMVYLQKENIIDESGMPKERFSAEFPKEGPSILRIQQVVRGDSAAYFCASSAGTAEKLFFGSGTQLSVL.

This clonotype was picked up a small number of times. V and J are TRBV6-5 and TRBJ2-1, with D possibly matching TRBD1 (5 bases). Germline V gene data show CDR1 as MNHEY and CDR2 as SVGAGI. V was clipped by 8 bases and J by 0 bases, with 11 bases between them. The CDR3 totals 14 residues. CDR3 in DNA: TGTGCCAGCGCTCGACAGAGCTCCTACAATGAGCAGTTCTTC. It is translated as CASARQSSYNEQFF.

This clonotype turned up a few times. V usage is TRBV7-9 and J usage is TRBJ1-2, with D unclear. Germline V gives CDR1 SEHNR, CDR2 FQNEAQ (reference sequence). CDR3 size: 14 residues. V shed 10 bases and J shed 6 bases, with 21 bases lying between them. CDR3 DNA sequence: TGTGCCACCGGAACGGTCCCCTACGGGGATGGCTACACCTTC. It is translated as CATGTVPYGDGYTF.

This clonotype was picked up a small number of times. This rearrangement joins TRBV6-5 to TRBJ1-4; 7 nucleotides line up with TRBD1. V was pared by 0 bases and J by 8 bases, with 6 bases of the junction left unmatched. Looked up from germline, CDR1 is MNHEY and CDR2 is SVGAGI. CDR3 size: 15 residues. The DNA for the CDR3 is TGTGCCAGCAGTTACTCACAGGGGACGGGGGAAAAACTGTTTTTT. This gives the protein CASSYSQGTGEKLFF.

This chain connects TRBV20-1 to TRBJ1-4; 7 nucleotides align to TRBD1. Germline V gene data show CDR1 as DFQATT and CDR2 as SNEGSKA (reference sequence). V lost 5 bases to trimming and J lost 7 bases; unmatched junction nucleotides: 10. The CDR3 loop spans 14 amino acids. As DNA, the CDR3 is TGCAGTGCTGGGCGGACAGGAGGTACTGAAAAACTGTTTTTT. This codes for CSAGRTGGTEKLFF.

In this sample, this clonotype turned up a few times. V gene TRBV12-3 or TRBV12-4 combines with J gene TRBJ1-1; unclear D gene. V was pared by 5 bases and J by 1 base, with 8 bases between. The CDR3 covers 13 residues. In DNA form, the CDR3 reads TGTGCCAGCAGTCAACATAAGAACACTGAAGCTTTCTTT. It yields the protein CASSQHKNTEAFF.

This clonotype occurred a few times. The rearrangement uses TRBV7-9 and TRBJ2-5, with D possibly matching TRBD1 (6 bases). Trimming shortened V by 4 bases and J by 1 base, and 13 bases separated the two germline ends. The germline CDR1 and CDR2 sequences are SEHNR and FQNEAQ (reference sequence). This CDR3 spans 15 amino acids. The CDR3, as DNA: TGTGCCAGCAGCTCAATAGACAGGCTCCAAGAGACCCAGTACTTC. This sequence encodes CASSSIDRLQETQYF.

This clonotype has only a few counts. The chain carries TRBV2 and TRBJ1-2, with 8 bases that match TRBD1. The CDR3 is 13 residues long. J gave up 7 bases and V 8 bases, and 9 bases lay outside the gene matches. CDR1 and CDR2 (germline): SNHLY, FYNNEI. The CDR3 reads CASVQTGAGGYTF. The CDR3 DNA reads as TGTGCCAGCGTACAGACAGGGGCGGGTGGCTACACCTTC.